The entry below gives a single TCR beta chain sequence along with its context. The time point denotes: pretreatment peripheral blood. Assay used: immunoSEQ multiplex PCR; TCRdb lists only in-frame clones, some missing. The sample includes 72,000 or so clones, around 86% seen only once; the top ten take around 14%. The sample comes from a study of PD-L1 blockade in urothelial cancer. The CDR3 extends over 15 amino acids. V was shortened by 0 bases and J by 4 bases, with 11 bases between the two germline ends. CDR1 is SGHRS and CDR2 is YFSETQ in the germline V gene. The chain recombines TRBV5-1 with TRBJ2-1; D ambiguous. This receptor was taken from a man between 60 and 70 years old with urothelial cancer. The specimen comprised PBMCs, sampled around atezolizumab (anti-PD-L1) treatment. CDR3 in DNA: TGCGCCAGCAGCTTGGTTCCAACATTGTACAATGAGCAGTTCTTC. This encodes CASSLVPTLYNEQFF.